Shown below are 18 T cell receptor beta chains from a single sample sequenced in a study of siplizumab effects on memory and regulatory T cells. Repertoires were generated with immunoSEQ multiplex PCR, while TCRdb's copy carries only in-frame clones and drops some. The repertoire includes tens of thousands of clones, more than 85% of them detected once, and approximately 7.1% sits in the top ten. The sequencing sample was made of CD8+ T cells sorted from blood. Every receptor here comes from a human donor in good health.

The gene calls are TRBV19 and TRBJ1-5, with D possibly matching TRBD1 (5 bases). This CDR3 has 16 residues. Germline CDR1 is LNHDA and CDR2 is SQIVND (reference sequence). The V end was cut by 3 bases, the J end by 2 bases, with 14 bases between. CDR3 nucleotide sequence: TGTGCCAGTAGTATTTTTAGGGACCTGGGCAATCAGCCCCAGCATTTT. Protein sequence: CASSIFRDLGNQPQHF.

V usage is TRBV11-2 and J usage is TRBJ1-1, with unresolved D. This CDR3 spans 13 amino acids. Germline CDR1 is SGHAT and CDR2 is FQNNGV. V shed 3 bases and J shed 1 base, with 6 bases lying between them. The CDR3 DNA sequence: TGTGCCAGCAGCTTCATCAAGAACACTGAAGCTTTCTTT. This gives the protein CASSFIKNTEAFF.

The V and J genes are TRBV11-2 and TRBJ2-7, with 8 bases aligning to TRBD2. CDR3 length equals 17 residues. The germline V gene has CDR1 SGHAT and CDR2 FQNNGV. Germline trimming cut 0 bases from V and 3 bases from J; bases unmatched to any gene: 10. The CDR3 DNA is TGTGCCAGCAGCTTAGATGTCTGGCGGGGGGCAAACTACGAGCAGTACTTC. The encoded protein is CASSLDVWRGANYEQYF.

V is TRBV7-9 and J is TRBJ1-2, with D maybe TRBD1 (5 bases). V lost 3 bases, J lost 3 bases, and 11 bases lay in between. The CDR3 runs to 14 residues. The germline CDR1 and CDR2 sequences are SEHNR and FQNEAQ (reference sequence). This CDR3 is CASSLRGGDYGYTF. In DNA form, the CDR3 reads TGTGCCAGCAGCTTGAGGGGAGGGGACTATGGCTACACCTTC. Supplemented by reference TRBV7-9 and TRBJ1-2, the full variable domain reads DTGVSQNPRHKITKRGQNVTFRCDPISEHNRLYWYRQTLGQGPEFLTYFQNEAQLEKSRLLSDRFSAERPKGSFSTLEIQRTEQGDSAMYLCASSLRGGDYGYTFGSGTRLTVV.

The chain has TRBV6-5 and TRBJ2-2; no clear D gene. This CDR3 spans 12 amino acids. CDR1 is MNHEY, CDR2 SVGAGI, per germline. Trimming shortened V by 2 bases and J by 4 bases, and 2 bases separated the two germline ends. The CDR3 region has the DNA TGTGCCAGCAGTTACAGCACCGGGGAGCTGTTTTTT. Translated, it gives CASSYSTGELFF.

The chain uses TRBV5-4 and TRBJ1-1, with TRBD1 as a possible D gene (6 bases). The germline CDR1 and CDR2 sequences are SGHNT and YYREEE (reference sequence). V was clipped by 0 bases and J by 2 bases, with 8 bases between them. There are 14 residues in the CDR3. CDR3 region: CASSLGQANTEAFF. CDR3 nucleotides: TGTGCCAGCAGCTTGGGACAGGCAAACACTGAAGCTTTCTTT.

This clone appeared once. The CDR3 protein is CASGPWDTEAFF. CDR3 DNA: TGTGCCAGCGGGCCTTGGGACACTGAAGCTTTCTTT. The chain joins TRBV7-9 to TRBJ1-1; no clear D gene. Trimming pared 8 bases from V and 3 bases from J, leaving 10 bases between. The CDR3 loop spans 12 amino acids. Germline V CDR1 and CDR2: SEHNR, FQNEAQ (reference sequence). Drawing the rest from reference TRBV7-9 and TRBJ1-1, the complete variable domain is DTGVSQNPRHKITKRGQNVTFRCDPISEHNRLYWYRQTLGQGPEFLTYFQNEAQLEKSRLLSDRFSAERPKGSFSTLEIQRTEQGDSAMYLCASGPWDTEAFFGQGTRLTVV.

This clone has only one observation. This chain joins TRBV30 and TRBJ2-5; no clear D. V was clipped by 2 bases and J by 4 bases, with 8 bases between them. Germline lookup yields CDR1 GTSNPN and CDR2 SVGIG (reference sequence). The CDR3 totals 12 residues. The CDR3 loop is CAWSRNSETQYF. The CDR3 DNA follows: TGTGCCTGGAGTCGAAACTCAGAGACCCAGTACTTC.

This CDR3 is CSVEEGNYGYTF. Written as DNA, the CDR3 is TGCAGCGTTGAAGAGGGGAACTATGGCTACACCTTC. The V gene is TRBV29-1, the J gene TRBJ1-2; no clear D gene. Germline assignment: CDR1 SQVTM and CDR2 ANQGSEA. Trimming left V 0 bases short and J 2 bases short, with 4 bases between. This CDR3 comprises 12 residues. Using reference TRBV29-1 and TRBJ1-2 for the parts outside the CDR3, the full variable domain is SAVISQKPSRDICQRGTSLTIQCQVDSQVTMMFWYRQQPGQSLTLIATANQGSEATYESGFVIDKFPISRPNLTFSTLTVSNMSPEDSSIYLCSVEEGNYGYTFGSGTRLTVV.

V and J are TRBV6-5 and TRBJ2-1; D gene ambiguous. The length of the CDR3 is 13 residues. Trimming took off 4 bases at V and 1 base at J, with 5 bases between the two ends. Germline V gene lookup returns CDR1 MNHEY and CDR2 SVGAGI. The CDR3 region is CASSSRSYNEQFF. As DNA, the CDR3 is TGTGCCAGCAGTTCCCGGTCCTACAATGAGCAGTTCTTC.

The rearrangement joins TRBV6-1 to TRBJ2-3; the match to TRBD2 covers 12 bases. V was clipped by 3 bases and J by 2 bases; unmatched bases: 9. Per germline, CDR1 MNHNS and CDR2 SASEGT. This CDR3 is built from 18 residues. In DNA form, the CDR3 reads TGTGCCAGCAGTGAGGAGGCTAGCGGGGGGGATTTCACAGATACGCAGTATTTT. This sequence encodes CASSEEASGGDFTDTQYF.

V gene TRBV5-1 combines with J gene TRBJ2-5; possible D gene TRBD2, 6 bases. The CDR3 runs 16 residues. Trimming took 5 bases from V and 0 from J, leaving 17 bases between them. Germline CDR1 and CDR2: SGHRS and YFSETQ. This CDR3 is CASSLTSEGHQETQYF. The CDR3 coding sequence is TGCGCCAGCAGTCTGACGTCGGAGGGGCACCAAGAGACCCAGTACTTC.

The chain uses TRBV27 and TRBJ1-4; TRBD1 agrees at 7 bases. There are 13 residues in the CDR3. The germline CDR1 and CDR2 sequences are MNHEY and SMNVEV (reference sequence). V trimming: 0 bases; J trimming: 10 bases; junction bases outside the gene matches: 2. CDR3 loop: CASSLSPGGKLFF. CDR3 DNA sequence: TGTGCCAGCAGTTTATCCCCAGGGGGAAAACTGTTTTTT.

This clone was seen just once. J is TRBJ2-7 and V is TRBV18; D call uncertain. Looked up from germline, CDR1 is KGHSH and CDR2 is LQKENI. The CDR3 is made up of 14 amino acids. Trimming left V 1 base short and J 0 bases short, with 7 bases between. The CDR3 sequence is CASSPLESSYEQYF. As DNA, the CDR3 is TGTGCCAGCTCACCACTTGAGAGCTCCTACGAGCAGTACTTC.

V usage is TRBV19 and J usage is TRBJ1-1, with a possible D match to TRBD1 (6 bases). Germline values: CDR1 LNHDA, CDR2 SQIVND (reference sequence). Trimming took 1 base from V and 1 from J, leaving 7 bases between them. The CDR3 extends over 14 amino acids. The CDR3 spells CASSIGQENTEAFF. Written as DNA, the CDR3 is TGTGCCAGTAGTATAGGACAGGAGAACACTGAAGCTTTCTTT.

The rearrangement joins TRBV5-1 to TRBJ2-7, with D maybe TRBD1 (6 bases). Per the germline V gene, CDR1 is SGHRS and CDR2 is YFSETQ. Deletions cut 0 bases from V and 1 base from J, with 14 bases between. The CDR3 covers 16 residues. The CDR3 coding sequence is TGCGCCAGCAGCTTGGACCGACAGGACCTTTCCTACGAGCAGTACTTC. Encoded protein: CASSLDRQDLSYEQYF.

This clone was observed a single time. This sequence joins TRBV29-1 and TRBJ2-7, with D maybe TRBD1 (5 bases). V gave up 2 bases and J gave up 3 bases, with 8 bases separating them. The CDR3 covers 12 residues. Per germline, CDR1 SQVTM and CDR2 ANQGSEA. The DNA of the CDR3 is TGCAGCGTTGAAATGCAGGGCTACGAGCAGTACTTC. It translates to CSVEMQGYEQYF.

The gene calls are TRBV29-1 and TRBJ1-2; TRBD1 is a possible D gene (5 bases). CDR3 length: 15 residues. The germline V gene encodes CDR1 SQVTM and CDR2 ANQGSEA. Trimming took 3 bases from V and 4 from J, leaving 18 bases between them. DNA for the CDR3: TGCAGCGTTGATGGGACCCAGGACGGAAGCTATGGCTACACCTTC. This translates into CSVDGTQDGSYGYTF.